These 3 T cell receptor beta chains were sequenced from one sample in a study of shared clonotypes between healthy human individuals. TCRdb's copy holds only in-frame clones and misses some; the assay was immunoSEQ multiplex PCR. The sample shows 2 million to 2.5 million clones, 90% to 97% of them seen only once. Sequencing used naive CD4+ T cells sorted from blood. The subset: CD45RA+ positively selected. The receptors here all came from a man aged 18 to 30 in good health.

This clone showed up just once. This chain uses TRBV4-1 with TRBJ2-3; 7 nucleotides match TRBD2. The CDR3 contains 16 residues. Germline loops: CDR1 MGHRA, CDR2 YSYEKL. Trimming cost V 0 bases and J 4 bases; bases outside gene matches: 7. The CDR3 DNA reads TGCGCCAGCAGCCAAGAGAGTGGCGGGGGACCAGATACGCAGTATTTT. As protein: CASSQESGGGPDTQYF.

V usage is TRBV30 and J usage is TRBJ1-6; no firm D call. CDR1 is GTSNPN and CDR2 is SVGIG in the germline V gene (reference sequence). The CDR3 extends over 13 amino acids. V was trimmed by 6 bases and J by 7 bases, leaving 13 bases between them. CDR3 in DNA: TGTGCCTGCCACCGGGCCAAGAATTCACCCCTCCACTTT. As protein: CACHRAKNSPLHF.

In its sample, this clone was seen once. CDR3 loop: CAWSVGVSHGYTF. CDR3 DNA: TGTGCCTGGAGTGTCGGGGTATCACATGGCTACACCTTC. The gene calls are TRBV30 and TRBJ1-2; D gene uncertain. Germline V CDR1 and CDR2: GTSNPN, SVGIG (reference sequence). This CDR3 spans 13 amino acids. V was cut by 0 bases and J by 6 bases, with 11 bases left in between.